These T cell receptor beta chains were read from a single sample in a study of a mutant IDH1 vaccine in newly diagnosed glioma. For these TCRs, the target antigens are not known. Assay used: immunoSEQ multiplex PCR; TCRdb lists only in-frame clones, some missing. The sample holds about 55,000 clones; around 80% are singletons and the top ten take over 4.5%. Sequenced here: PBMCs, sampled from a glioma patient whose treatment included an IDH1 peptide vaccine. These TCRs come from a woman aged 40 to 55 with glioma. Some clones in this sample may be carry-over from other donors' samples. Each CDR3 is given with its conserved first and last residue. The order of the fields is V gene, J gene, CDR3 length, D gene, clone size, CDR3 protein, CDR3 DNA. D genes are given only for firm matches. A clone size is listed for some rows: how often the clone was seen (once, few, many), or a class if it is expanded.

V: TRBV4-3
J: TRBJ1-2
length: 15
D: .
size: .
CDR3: CASSQDRGLGYGYTF
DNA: TGCGCCAGCAGCCAAGACCGGGGGCTCGGCTATGGCTACACCTTC

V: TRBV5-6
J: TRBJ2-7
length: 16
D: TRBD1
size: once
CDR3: CASSLGTGGDFYEQYF
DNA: TGTGCCAGCAGCTTGGGGACAGGGGGCGATTTCTACGAGCAGTACTTC

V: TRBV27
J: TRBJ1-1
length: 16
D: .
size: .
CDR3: CASSLSRFFGNTEAFF
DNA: TGTGCCAGCAGTTTATCAAGATTTTTTGGGAACACTGAAGCTTTCTTT

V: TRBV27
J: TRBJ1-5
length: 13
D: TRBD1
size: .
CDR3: CASSFVTGQPQHF
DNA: TGTGCCAGCAGTTTCGTGACAGGGCAGCCCCAGCATTTT

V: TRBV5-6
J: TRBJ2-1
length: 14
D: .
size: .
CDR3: CASSLPLGLNEQFF
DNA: TGTGCCAGCAGCTTGCCGCTAGGCCTCAATGAGCAGTTCTTC

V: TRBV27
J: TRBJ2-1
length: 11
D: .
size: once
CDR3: CASSPGNEQFF
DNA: TGTGCCAGCAGCCCCGGCAATGAGCAGTTCTTC

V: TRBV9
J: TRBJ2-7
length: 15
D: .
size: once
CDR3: CASSVAVGAPYEQYF
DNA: TGTGCCAGCAGCGTAGCTGTTGGGGCTCCCTACGAGCAGTACTTC

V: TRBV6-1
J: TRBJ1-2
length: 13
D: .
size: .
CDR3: CASRVQDGYGYTF
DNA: TGTGCCAGCAGGGTACAGGACGGCTATGGCTACACCTTC

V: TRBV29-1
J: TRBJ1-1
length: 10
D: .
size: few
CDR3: CSTLGTEAFF
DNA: TGCAGCACACTAGGGACTGAAGCTTTCTTT

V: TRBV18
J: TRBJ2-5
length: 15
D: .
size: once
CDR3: CASSPPGGLKETQYF
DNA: TGTGCCAGCTCACCACCGGGGGGCCTCAAAGAGACCCAGTACTTC

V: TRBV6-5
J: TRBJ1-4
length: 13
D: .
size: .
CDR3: CASRTRGDEKLFF
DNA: TGTGCCAGCAGAACAAGGGGGGACGAAAAACTGTTTTTT

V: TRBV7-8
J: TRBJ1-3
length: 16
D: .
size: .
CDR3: CASSLAGRPSGNTIYF
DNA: TGTGCCAGCAGCTTAGCCGGCAGGCCCTCTGGAAACACCATATATTTT

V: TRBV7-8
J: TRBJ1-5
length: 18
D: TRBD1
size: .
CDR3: CASSYPPGQDPSNQPQHF
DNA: TGTGCCAGCAGCTATCCTCCGGGACAGGACCCTAGCAATCAGCCCCAGCATTTT

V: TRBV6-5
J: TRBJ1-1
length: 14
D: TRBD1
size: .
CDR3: CASSYGQGGTEAFF
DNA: TGTGCCAGCAGTTACGGACAGGGGGGGACTGAAGCTTTCTTT

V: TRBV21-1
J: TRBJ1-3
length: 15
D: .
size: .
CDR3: CASSPQGFSGNTIYF
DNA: TGTGCCAGCAGCCCACAGGGTTTCTCTGGAAACACCATATATTTT

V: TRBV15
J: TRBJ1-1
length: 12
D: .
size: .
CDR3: CATSREWGEAFF
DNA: TGTGCCACCAGCAGAGAATGGGGGGAAGCTTTCTTT

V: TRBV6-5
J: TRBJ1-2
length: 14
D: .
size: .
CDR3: CASSYSRQGHGYTF
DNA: TGTGCCAGCAGTTACTCACGGCAGGGGCATGGCTACACCTTC

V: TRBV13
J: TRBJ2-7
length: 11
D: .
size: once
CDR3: CASSLGDTPIF
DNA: TGTGCCAGCAGCTTGGGGGACACCCCAATTTTC

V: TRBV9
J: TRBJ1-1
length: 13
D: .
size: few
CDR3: CASSVEGAGKAFF
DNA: TGTGCCAGCAGCGTAGAAGGGGCAGGCAAAGCTTTCTTT

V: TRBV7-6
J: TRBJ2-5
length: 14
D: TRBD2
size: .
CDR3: CASSYVGGGETQYF
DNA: TGTGCCAGCAGCTACGTCGGCGGGGGAGAGACCCAGTACTTC

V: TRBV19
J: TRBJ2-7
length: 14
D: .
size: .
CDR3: CASSRGDNRYEQYF
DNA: TGTGCCAGTAGTAGGGGGGACAACCGCTACGAGCAGTACTTC

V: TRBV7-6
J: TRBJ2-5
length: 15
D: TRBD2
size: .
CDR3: CASSVGTSVQETQYF
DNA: TGTGCCAGCAGCGTCGGGACTAGCGTCCAAGAGACCCAGTACTTC

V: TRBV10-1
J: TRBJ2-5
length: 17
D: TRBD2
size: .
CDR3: CASSEFPSGGLQETQYF
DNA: TGCGCCAGCAGTGAATTCCCTAGCGGGGGGCTTCAAGAGACCCAGTACTTC

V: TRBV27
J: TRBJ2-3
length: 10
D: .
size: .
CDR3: CASGVGTQYF
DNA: TGTGCCAGCGGGGTTGGAACGCAGTATTTT

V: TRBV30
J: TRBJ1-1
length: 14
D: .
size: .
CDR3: CACQGRGAETEAFF
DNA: TGTGCCTGCCAAGGGAGGGGGGCGGAGACTGAAGCTTTCTTT

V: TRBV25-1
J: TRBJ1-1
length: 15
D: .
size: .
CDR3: CASSITGLRNTEAFF
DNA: TGTGCCAGCAGTATCACAGGGTTGAGGAACACTGAAGCTTTCTTT

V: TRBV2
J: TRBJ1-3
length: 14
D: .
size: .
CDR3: CASAGQISGNTIYF
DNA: TGTGCCAGCGCGGGACAAATCTCTGGAAACACCATATATTTT

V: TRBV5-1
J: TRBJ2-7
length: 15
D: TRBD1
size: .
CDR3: CASSATGTGVREQYF
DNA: TGCGCCAGCAGCGCGACCGGGACAGGGGTACGCGAGCAGTACTTC

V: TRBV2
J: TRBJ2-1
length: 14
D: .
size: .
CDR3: CACRRASGIVEQFF
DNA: TGTGCCTGCAGAAGGGCTAGTGGGATTGTGGAGCAGTTCTTC

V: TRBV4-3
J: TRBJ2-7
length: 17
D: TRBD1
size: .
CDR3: CASSRAYFGTGDYEQYF
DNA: TGCGCCAGCAGCCGCGCCTATTTCGGGACAGGGGACTACGAGCAGTACTTC

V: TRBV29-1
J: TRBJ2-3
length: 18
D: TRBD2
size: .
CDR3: CSSPGGSTGPSSTDTQYF
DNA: TGCAGCTCACCGGGAGGTTCTACAGGTCCCTCTAGCACAGATACGCAGTATTTT

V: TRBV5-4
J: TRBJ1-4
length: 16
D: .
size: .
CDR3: CASSPRDAATNEKLFF
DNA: TGTGCCAGCAGCCCGAGGGACGCCGCAACTAATGAAAAACTGTTTTTT

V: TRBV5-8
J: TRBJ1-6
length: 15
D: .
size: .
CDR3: CASSVPGSYNSPLHF
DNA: TGTGCCAGCAGCGTCCCAGGGTCCTATAATTCACCCCTCCACTTT

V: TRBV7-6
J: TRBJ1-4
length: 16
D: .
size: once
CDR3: CASSFTTFATNEKLFF
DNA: TGTGCCAGCAGCTTCACAACATTCGCAACTAATGAAAAACTGTTTTTT

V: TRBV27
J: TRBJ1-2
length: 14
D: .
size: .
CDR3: CASRAPGQIDGYTF
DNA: TGTGCCAGCAGGGCCCCTGGACAAATTGATGGCTACACCTTC

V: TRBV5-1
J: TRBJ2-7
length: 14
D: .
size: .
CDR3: CASSLVPLSYEQYF
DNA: TGCGCCAGCAGCTTGGTCCCCCTCTCCTACGAGCAGTACTTC

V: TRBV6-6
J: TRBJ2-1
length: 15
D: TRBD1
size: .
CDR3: CASSYTGQGGNEQFF
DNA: TGTGCCAGCAGTTACACCGGACAGGGGGGGAATGAGCAGTTCTTC

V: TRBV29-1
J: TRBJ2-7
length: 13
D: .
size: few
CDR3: CSVEVAGINEQYF
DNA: TGCAGCGTTGAGGTTGCGGGGATTAACGAGCAGTACTTC

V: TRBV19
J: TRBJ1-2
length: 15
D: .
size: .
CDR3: CASSPPDGRGIGYTF
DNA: TGTGCCAGTAGTCCCCCGGACGGGCGAGGGATTGGCTACACCTTC

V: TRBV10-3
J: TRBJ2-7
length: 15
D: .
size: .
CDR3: CAISGGQNTRYEQYF
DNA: TGTGCCATCAGTGGTGGGCAGAACACACGGTACGAGCAGTACTTC

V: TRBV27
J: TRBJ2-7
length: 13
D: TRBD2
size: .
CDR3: CASSLRAGGSRYF
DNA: TGTGCCAGCAGTTTACGAGCGGGGGGCTCAAGGTACTTC

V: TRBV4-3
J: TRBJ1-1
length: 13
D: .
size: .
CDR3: CASSEGRGTEAFF
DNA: TGCGCCAGCAGCGAGGGGAGGGGCACTGAAGCTTTCTTT

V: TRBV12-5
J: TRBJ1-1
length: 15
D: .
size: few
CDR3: CASGLVVRGGTEAFF
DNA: TGTGCTAGTGGTTTGGTAGTTAGGGGAGGGACTGAAGCTTTCTTT

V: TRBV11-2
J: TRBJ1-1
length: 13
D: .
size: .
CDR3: CASSLAPYTEAFF
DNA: TGTGCCAGCAGCTTAGCGCCGTACACTGAAGCTTTCTTT

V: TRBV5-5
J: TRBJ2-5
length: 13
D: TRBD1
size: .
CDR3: CASMGQGRETQYF
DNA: TGTGCCAGCATGGGACAGGGAAGGGAGACCCAGTACTTC

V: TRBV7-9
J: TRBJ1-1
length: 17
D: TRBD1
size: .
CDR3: CASSLALRQGSHTEAFF
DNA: TGTGCCAGCAGCTTAGCGCTGCGACAGGGGAGCCACACTGAAGCTTTCTTT

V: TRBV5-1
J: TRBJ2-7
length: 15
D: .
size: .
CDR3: CASSFLRDNSYEQYF
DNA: TGCGCCAGCAGCTTCCTACGGGACAACTCCTACGAGCAGTACTTC

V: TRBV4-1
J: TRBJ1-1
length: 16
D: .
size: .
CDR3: CASSQGVAGMNTEAFF
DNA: TGCGCCAGCAGCCAAGGGGTAGCGGGGATGAACACTGAAGCTTTCTTT

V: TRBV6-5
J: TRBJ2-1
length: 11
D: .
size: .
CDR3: CASSLNNEQFF
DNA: TGTGCCAGCAGCCTCAACAATGAGCAGTTCTTC

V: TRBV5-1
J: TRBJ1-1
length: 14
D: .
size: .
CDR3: CASSRTSVNTEAFF
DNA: TGCGCCAGCAGCCGCACCTCGGTGAACACTGAAGCTTTCTTT

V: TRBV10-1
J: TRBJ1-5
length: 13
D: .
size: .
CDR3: CASSDLGNQPQHF
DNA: TGCGCCAGCAGTGACTTGGGAAATCAGCCCCAGCATTTT

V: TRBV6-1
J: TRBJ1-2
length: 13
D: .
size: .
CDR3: CASPQATNYGYTF
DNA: TGTGCCAGCCCACAGGCCACTAACTATGGCTACACCTTC

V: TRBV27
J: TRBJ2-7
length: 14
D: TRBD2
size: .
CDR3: CASSRSGGIYEQYF
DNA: TGTGCCAGCAGTAGAAGCGGGGGAATCTACGAGCAGTACTTC

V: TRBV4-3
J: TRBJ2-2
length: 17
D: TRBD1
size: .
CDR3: CASSPSHRGQFTGELFF
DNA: TGCGCCAGCAGCCCTTCTCACAGGGGCCAATTCACCGGGGAGCTGTTTTTT

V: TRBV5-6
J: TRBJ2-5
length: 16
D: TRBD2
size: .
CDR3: CASSLEGGGDLGTQYF
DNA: TGTGCCAGCAGCTTGGAGGGCGGGGGGGATCTCGGGACCCAGTACTTC